This is a list of T cell receptor beta chains from one sample in a study of cytomegalovirus exposure and HLA in healthy donors. Here immunoSEQ multiplex PCR was the method, and the copy in TCRdb shows in-frame clones only, minus some. The repertoire holds 63,000 or so clones, with around 80% as singletons. The sample was PBMCs. Every receptor here comes from a woman younger than 45 in good health and CMV-seronegative. Both conserved end residues are part of each CDR3. Fields, in order: D gene, V gene, clone size, J gene, CDR3 protein, CDR3 DNA. The D gene is left open where the match is weak. Clone size is shown for a subset of rows, as once, few, many or a class of expanded clone.

>-|TRBV9|once|TRBJ2-1
CASSAGGSAYNKQFF
TGTGCCAGCAGCGCCGGGGGAAGCGCCTACAATAAGCAGTTCTTC
>TRBD2|TRBV19|few|TRBJ2-7
CASSIWTSGPYEQYF
TGTGCCAGTAGTATTTGGACTAGCGGCCCCTACGAGCAGTACTTC
>-|TRBV7-2|-|TRBJ1-1
CASSARPGPYDGTEAFF
TGTGCCAGCAGCGCCCGCCCTGGGCCCTATGACGGCACTGAAGCTTTCTTT
>TRBD2|TRBV5-4|once|TRBJ2-2
CASSFEGGRAATGELFF
TGTGCCAGCAGCTTCGAGGGAGGGAGGGCCGCCACCGGGGAGCTGTTTTTT
>TRBD1|TRBV30|-|TRBJ1-2
CAWIYDRGAYGYTF
TGTGCCTGGATCTACGACAGGGGCGCCTATGGCTACACCTTC
>-|TRBV30|-|TRBJ1-1
CAWSHQGTEAFF
TGTGCCTGGAGTCATCAGGGGACTGAAGCTTTCTTT
>-|TRBV30|-|TRBJ1-1
CAWSGQWNTEAFF
TGTGCCTGGAGTGGGCAGTGGAACACTGAAGCTTTCTTT
>TRBD1|TRBV27|-|TRBJ1-1
CASSFQGERAFF
TGTGCCAGCAGTTTCCAGGGGGAAAGGGCTTTCTTT
>-|TRBV5-4|few|TRBJ1-1
CASSLQNTEAFF
TGTGCCAGCAGTTTACAGAACACTGAAGCTTTCTTT
>TRBD1|TRBV6-5|-|TRBJ1-2
CASSPQTGPYGYTF
TGTGCCAGCAGTCCTCAGACAGGGCCCTATGGCTACACCTTC
>-|TRBV7-2|-|TRBJ1-4
CASSQAGPGEKLFF
TGTGCCAGCAGCCAAGCCGGCCCGGGGGAAAAACTGTTTTTT
>-|TRBV29-1|-|TRBJ2-3
CSVGAQATDTQYF
TGCAGCGTTGGGGCTCAGGCCACAGATACGCAGTATTTT
>-|TRBV7-2|-|TRBJ2-5
CASSNLAGETQYF
TGTGCCAGCAGCAATCTAGCTGGAGAGACCCAGTACTTC
>-|TRBV7-8|-|TRBJ2-1
CASSLTRYNEQFF
TGTGCCAGCAGCCTTACGCGTTACAATGAGCAGTTCTTC
>TRBD2|TRBV14|-|TRBJ2-1
CASSHQRGNLDEQFF
TGTGCCAGCAGCCATCAGCGGGGGAATCTCGATGAGCAGTTCTTC
>-|TRBV29-1|once|TRBJ2-2
CSVVIGTLNTGELFF
TGCAGCGTTGTAATCGGGACTTTGAACACCGGGGAGCTGTTTTTT
>TRBD1|TRBV13|-|TRBJ1-2
CASSPTGTGRTSVKGYTF
TGTGCCAGCAGCCCTACCGGGACAGGACGTACCTCAGTGAAGGGCTACACCTTC
>-|TRBV29-1|-|TRBJ2-3
CSVEGGAHTQWYF
TGCAGCGTTGAAGGTGGAGCCCATACGCAGTGGTATTTT
>-|TRBV4-1|few|TRBJ2-2
CASLPTVPNTGELFF
TGCGCCAGCCTACCTACAGTGCCGAACACCGGGGAGCTGTTTTTT
>TRBD1|TRBV6-4|few|TRBJ2-1
CASSPGQENNEQFF
TGTGCCAGCAGCCCGGGACAGGAGAACAATGAGCAGTTCTTC
>TRBD1|TRBV7-9|-|TRBJ1-2
CASSPGTANYGYTF
TGTGCCAGCAGCCCCGGGACAGCTAACTATGGCTACACCTTC
>TRBD1|TRBV15|few|TRBJ1-2
CATSRGRDRSPTNYGYTF
TGTGCCACCAGCAGAGGCCGGGACAGGAGCCCTACTAACTATGGCTACACCTTC
>TRBD1|TRBV30|once|TRBJ2-5
CAWNPGTGVIETQYF
TGTGCCTGGAATCCCGGGACAGGGGTAATTGAGACCCAGTACTTC
>TRBD2|TRBV30|-|TRBJ2-1
CAWKGLAAINEQFF
TGTGCCTGGAAGGGACTAGCGGCCATCAATGAGCAGTTCTTC
>TRBD1|TRBV7-9|-|TRBJ2-5
CASRKTGGQETQYF
TGTGCCAGCAGGAAAACAGGGGGTCAAGAGACCCAGTACTTC
>TRBD2|TRBV7-8|few|TRBJ2-7
CASSLELAAGEEQYF
TGTGCCAGCAGCTTGGAGCTAGCGGCGGGGGAGGAGCAGTACTTC
>TRBD1|TRBV7-9|-|TRBJ1-2
CASSVAGTGAGRGYTF
TGTGCCAGCAGCGTAGCCGGGACAGGGGCCGGTCGGGGCTACACCTTC